This TCR beta chain was recorded in a study of blood T cells in healthy people across ages. Study-level points and caveats: Aged donors had fewer naive CD4+ cells and lower diversity than long-lived donors.

Isolation yielded PBMCs, at least 6 million per sample, in every case. Points on this clonotype: The target antigen is unknown.

For the second PCR, which ran for about 7 to 11 cycles, a sample-barcoded 5' primer and a J-beta primer mix were used. TCRdb re-called the 5' RACE reads through MiXCR, storing one row per CDR3 protein. The sample has approximately 1,700,000 distinct CDR3 sequences; 39% are singletons. CDR3 length: 14 amino acids. With 2 bases removed from V and 9 bases from J, the gap between germline ends came to 11 bases. Germline V gene lookup returns CDR1 MGHDK and CDR2 SYGVNS. The sample consisted of blood. The genes are TRBV25-1 and TRBJ1-6; D is undetermined. The receptor was isolated from a human donor in good health. CDR3 nucleotide sequence: TGTGCCAGCAGTGAAAGTTACAGACTTTCACCCCTCCACTTT. Translating it yields CASSESYRLSPLHF.